This TCR beta chain was recorded in a study of identical twins. This clonotype showed up just a few times. Its antigen is unknown. In TCRdb, the 5' RACE reads were re-called with MiXCR into one record per CDR3 protein. This table has approximately 690,000 distinct CDR3 sequences, roughly 6.2% appearing once. Study-level points and caveats: Cord blood's abundant beta clonotypes had fewer insertions, unlike memory repertoires.

V lost 2 bases and J 8 bases, leaving 17 bases between the germline ends. CDR3 length: 15 residues. Germline CDR1 SGHDT, CDR2 YYEEEE. The receptor's source is a man aged 18 to 35 in good health. Material for sequencing was naive T cells sorted from blood. The chain employs TRBV5-6 and TRBJ2-1; D perhaps matches TRBD1 (6 bases). The CDR3 DNA follows: TGTGCCAGCAGCTTTACAACAGGGAAAGGGCATGAGCAGTTCTTC. Protein sequence: CASSFTTGKGHEQFF.